This T cell receptor (beta chain) stems from a study of blood T cell repertoires in COVID-19 (dated by TCRdb to about 2020). Regarding the complete study: The collaborator samples originated in the United States, Italy and Spain and spanned the acute and convalescent phases of COVID-19. The material from the prospective study consisted of cDNA or gDNA derived from T cells, B-cell-depleted T cells, or PBMCs. Subjects who had been exposed to COVID-19, were actively infected with it, or had recovered from it provided the deeply sampled blood TCRbeta repertoires that made up the dataset. The repertoires were made available in a free public database intended to serve as a resource for research on the immune response to SARS-CoV-2. The samples were drawn from the first 160 participants of the ongoing ImmuneRACE study and from about 1,200 subjects provided by 6 global collaborators. Nearly every sample came with metadata listing a de-identified subject ID, COVID-19 status, age in years and sex. Where available, HLA class I and class II types were taken from metadata supplied by the sample provider and were not determined by assay-based typing.

The study at large found these results: The quantity of clinical and demographic metadata differed by source and by participant and was supplied without curation.

At one collaborating source in Seattle, patients were enrolled during active infection and were followed longitudinally through the course of disease. The collaborating institutions used their own protocols to collect whole blood in K2EDTA tubes. For TCRbeta analysis, collaborators shipped samples as frozen whole blood, isolated PBMCs, or DNA extracted from either of those sample types. Comments on this clone: Its antigen is currently not known. No quality values exist for individual bases; no much larger clone is one base distant.

TCRbeta CDR3 regions were amplified from genomic DNA by means of the immunoSEQ Assay, a bias-controlled multiplex PCR. In the paper's pipeline: The number of nucleated cells in each sample was estimated by amplification of reference gene primers within the assay. Sequence reads were collapsed and filtered to measure the absolute abundance of every unique TCRbeta CDR3 rearrangement. Productive Simpson clonality was computed per sample as the square root of Simpson's diversity index over productive rearrangements. This is the immuneACCESS table as TCRdb keeps it, with only in-frame sequences that have V and J called. A part of the clones is gone; compared with another copy, unresolved V genes explain less than half, and the rest is unexplained. V and J calls and clone size are as listed in that table; D and trimming were resolved from the DNA. The sample table lists about 280,000 clones, nearly 90% of them with a count of one. Around 10% of the sample is taken by the ten largest.

The CDR3 runs 15 amino acids, cysteine and phenylalanine included. The entry retains the CDR3 DNA only, 45 bases that are in frame from base 1. Cut back by 4 bases and 10 bases, the V and J ends lie 24 bases apart. From a lookup of the germline V gene (reference sequence), CDR1 and CDR2 are DFQATT and SNEGSKA. The chain is made from TRBV20-1 and TRBJ2-3; 5 matching bases give a weak D call of TRBD2. The sequenced sample consisted of peripheral blood. This sequence originates from a woman in her twenties or thirties with COVID-19, enrolled during active disease. The nucleotide sequence is TGCAGTGCTAATGATGGTAGCCGGGGAAAGAGTTCGCAGTATTTT. Translation gives CSANDGSRGKSSQYF.